This T cell receptor (beta chain) was found in a study of PD-1 blockade in classical Hodgkin lymphoma. Notes on the study in general: Before treatment, complete responders showed about the same diversity as newly diagnosed patients. Relative to healthy donors, newly diagnosed patients reportedly had lower baseline TCR diversity, which was reported as lower still in relapsed/refractory patients.

On this clone itself: Its specificity is unknown.

Assay used: immunoSEQ multiplex PCR; TCRdb lists only in-frame clones, some missing. Counted here are 20,000 to 25,000 clones, roughly three quarters occurring once; the ten biggest clones make up roughly 3.4%. Germline CDR1 and CDR2: GTSNPN and SVGIG (reference sequence). This CDR3 has 17 amino acids. Trimming at V came to 2 bases and at J to 7 bases, leaving 16 bases not matched to a gene. Relapse was seen in all patients after autologous stem cell transplantation, and brentuximab vedotin exposure was variable. This TCR came from a human donor with classical Hodgkin lymphoma. The material was peripheral blood mononuclear cells (PBMCs), obtained at baseline. The rearrangement uses TRBV30 and TRBJ2-1, with 8 bases aligning to TRBD2. The CDR3: CAWSRRDGLAGLNEQFF. CDR3 DNA sequence: TGTGCCTGGAGTCGTAGGGACGGGCTAGCGGGTCTAAATGAGCAGTTCTTC.